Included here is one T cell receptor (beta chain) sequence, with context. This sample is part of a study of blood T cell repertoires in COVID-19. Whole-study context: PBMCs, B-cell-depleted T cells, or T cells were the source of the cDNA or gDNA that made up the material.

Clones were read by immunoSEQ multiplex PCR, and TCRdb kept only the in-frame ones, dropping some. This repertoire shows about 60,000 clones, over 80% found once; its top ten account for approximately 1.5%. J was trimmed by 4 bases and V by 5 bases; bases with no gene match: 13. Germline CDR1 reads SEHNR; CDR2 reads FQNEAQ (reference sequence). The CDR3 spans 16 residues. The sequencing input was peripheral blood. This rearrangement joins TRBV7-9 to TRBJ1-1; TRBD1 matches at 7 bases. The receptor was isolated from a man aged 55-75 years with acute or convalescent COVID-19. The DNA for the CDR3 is TGTGCCAGCAGCCCCCCCGAGGGGGCGGGCCGCACTGAAGCTTTCTTT. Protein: CASSPPEGAGRTEAFF.